This T cell receptor beta chain was obtained from a study of cytomegalovirus exposure and HLA in healthy donors (TCRdb year 2017). The study in broad terms: According to an earlier analysis of a few hundred of the donors, some 180 million T cells yielded over 90 million unique TCR beta sequences and 276 Gb of sequence data. The study profiled the T cell repertoires of around 700 subjects by immunosequencing and related them to cytomegalovirus serostatus. Every repertoire in the discovery cohort had been generated on one and the same sequencing platform. The study was designed to test whether signatures of past pathogen exposure could be identified by cataloging public T cell receptors. Class I and class II HLA loci were covered by the typing at four-digit resolution. Roughly five DR-DQ haplotypes were handled as single units for association and clustering because linkage in the cohort was strong. To predict cytomegalovirus infection status, the study combined high-throughput TCR immunosequencing, statistical association of individual TCRs with disease status, and machine learning. On average, approximately 250,000 unique TCR beta nucleotide sequences were sequenced per donor among 398 genotyped donors of the cohort, with 15% to 20% of those sequences being non-productive. A later analysis re-examined previously published TCR beta repertoires from over 500 donors and added high-resolution HLA genotyping to investigate patterns of TCR occurrence. Along with the approximately 700-subject first cohort, a separate validation cohort of some 130 different subjects was used. Genome-wide SNP genotypes for about 55% of the roughly 670 donors were used in a later genetic analysis, which treated that subset as a discovery cohort. Roughly 290 gigabases of sequencing data and approximately 92 million unique TCR sequences made up an early release that covered nearly 650 HLA-typed donors. Typing coverage differed by locus: A, B, C, DRB1 and DQB1 were typed in about 629-640 donors, DQA1 in about 500, DPA1 in 600 to 610, and DPB1 in 472. Of the 300 to 500 genotyped donors, 75% to 85% were placed in the genetic ancestry cluster associated with self-reported Caucasian donors. An earlier analysis of around 580 of the donors used high-throughput TCR beta sequencing to judge whether each TCR beta V gene segment behaved as functional or pseudogenic. Donor age, sex, ethnicity and CMV serostatus were compiled together with the repertoire data. In the later analysis, no new phenotypic data were used to find candidate immune exposures; instead, reliance was placed on TCR beta sequences and their occurrence across donors.

The cohort was made up of 666 healthy bone marrow donors. Cohort members were all nominally healthy when sampled, although unrecorded immune exposures were likely present. The donor was CMV seronegative and was included in the group of a few hundred seronegative cohort members. A peripheral blood sample was provided by each donor, and peripheral blood mononuclear cells were used for TCR beta sequencing. Genomic DNA was extracted from the blood cell samples with the Qiagen DNeasy Blood Extraction Kit. Library generation was performed with the immunoSEQ multiplex PCR assay. For the multiplex PCR, a mixture combining 60 forward primers for TCR Vbeta segments and 13 reverse primers for TCR Jbeta segments was used. A multiplex PCR assay on genomic DNA amplified the CDR3 region of rearranged TCR beta genes. Amplified TCR beta libraries were sequenced as 87-base-pair reads on the Illumina HiSeq System. Regarding the original processing steps: In a later analysis, roughly 80 million unique TCR beta chains were counted across the approximately 640 repertoires, and roughly 11 million of these chains were shared by at least two donors. Raw reads were error-corrected and collapsed into unique sequences with a nearest-neighbor algorithm that merged closely related sequences to remove PCR and sequencing errors. V, D and J gene segments were assigned by aligning CDR3 sequences to IMGT reference sequences. For a sequence to be retained, at least a six-nucleotide match to both a V gene segment and a J gene segment was required. Rearrangements were called productive when the CDR3 lacked stop codons and stayed in frame with V and J; all others were non-productive. CDR3 was defined according to IMGT convention as the region running from the second conserved V-encoded cysteine to the conserved J-encoded phenylalanine. Sequences without an unambiguous match to a single V gene segment were excluded from the earlier analysis of 500 to 700 of the donors. An earlier analysis of several hundred of the donors called V segments functional above 56.7% productive rearrangements and segregating when the between-donor standard deviation exceeded 5%. A statistical classification framework was built to diagnose cytomegalovirus status from the catalog of TCR beta chain sequences. A later analysis assigned V and J genes by comparing TCR nucleotide sequences with IMGT/GENE-DB human TR gene sequences. Using the TCRdist pipeline, a later analysis assigned CDR3 sequences along with most-parsimonious VDJ recombination scenarios. A later analysis defined each TCR beta chain by its CDR3 amino acid sequence plus V-gene family, and excluded reads lacking a unique V-gene family. As a way to deal with suspected cross-contamination and a sequencing artifact, a later analysis dropped roughly 600 nucleotide sequences that were highly shared and had low generation probability. In a later analysis, a clonal expansion index was calculated for each public chain from normalized within-repertoire ranks of inferred template counts. Generation probabilities in a later analysis came from a VDJ recombination model fitted to out-of-frame rearrangements, and those results were checked against IGoR. In a later analysis, TCR-TCR, TCR-HLA and TCR-CMV co-occurrence was scored with hypergeometric tests, and a repertoire-size bias correction was applied to TCR pairs. To estimate false discovery rates, a later analysis permuted the HLA or CMV assignments 20 times. A later analysis grouped co-occurring TCRs with DBSCAN, adding TCRdist sequence similarity when clustering within HLA-allele-positive subsets. Repertoires with fewer than 30,000 or more than 120,000 public chains were left out of co-occurrence clustering, as were five repertoires with anomalous nucleotide sharing. In its TCRdb copy, this immuneACCESS table keeps in-frame sequences only and misses some clones. Where compared with another copy, unresolved V genes explain less than half of these, and the others have no known cause. V and J calls and clone size are as listed in that table; D and trimming were resolved from the DNA. This sample's records show about 44,000 clones. The top ten hold roughly 8% of the sample.

Results the study describes overall, beyond this receptor: It was suggested by the authors that the approach could potentially be generalized to other disease states and immunological phenotypes. Specific HLA alleles were associated with 15,000 to 20,000 TCR beta sequences at a false discovery rate of 0.05 in a later analysis. Some IMGT-functional V segments, including TRBV6-2 and TRBV6-3, could not be distinguished by the 87-base-pair reads and were therefore excluded. A few of the identified cytomegalovirus-associated TCR beta chains were confirmed in vitro to be specific for cytomegalovirus antigens. Strong co-occurrence of HLA alleles, especially DR and DQ, made assigning TCR associations to individual alleles difficult. Across donors, most TCR sequences were observed very rarely, whereas some public TCRs were present in many individuals. In an earlier analysis of roughly 500 of the donors, most TCR beta V segments appeared in productive rearrangements about 87% or about 30% of the time, broadly matching IMGT annotations. In a later analysis, several top co-occurrence clusters were reported to appear linked to parvovirus B19, influenza, CMV and Epstein-Barr virus. The study gave a list of about 170 TCR beta chains associated with cytomegalovirus. A further reported finding was that TCR beta sequences accurately predicted the HLA-A and HLA-B alleles for most subjects in the first cohort. Linkage disequilibrium might explain the correlated functional status among segregating V segments, but an unknown experimental factor could not be ruled out. In a later analysis, HLA-associated TCR beta chains were found to be more clonally expanded and to have lower generation probabilities than equally common non-associated chains. The earlier analysis of some 560 of the donors excluded some 15 rarely observed V segments, including chromosome 9 orphons, because counts were too low. This cohort had only TCR beta chains sequenced, and the lack of alpha or paired-chain data limited which features could be detected. Presence/absence analyses assumed roughly uniform sequencing depth across donors, an assumption that may not hold. In both the original and validation cohorts, the classifier was reported to diagnose cytomegalovirus status with high specificity and sensitivity. A group of highly shared sequence variants was considered likely to be a technical artifact of the sequencing pipeline. According to a later analysis, most CMV-associated TCR beta chains appeared to be HLA-restricted, and the HLA associations seemed to be driven largely by CMV exposure. According to a later analysis, TCR association rates differed among HLA loci, with DRB1 alleles showing the most associated TCRs and HLA-C alleles showing the fewest. According to a later genetic analysis, donors in an Asian-associated ancestry cluster had fewer N-insertions in productive TCRs than the roughly 700-donor mean. In a later genetic analysis, a missense DCLRE1C variant was associated with V-gene and J-gene trimming of TCR beta chains, and the association was replicated in an independent cohort. Immune exposure information for the cohort was limited to CMV serostatus. Because HLA typing was missing for some donors at each locus, association tests included only the typed subset.

The CDR3 has 13 amino acids, counting the end cysteine and phenylalanine. Of the read, only the CDR3 DNA is kept; its 39 bases are in frame from base 1. CDR1 SNHLY and CDR2 FYNNEI are derived from the germline V gene. The V end loses 7 bases and the J end loses 3 bases, and a stretch of 10 bases separates them. As for this clone: Its target antigen remains unknown.

This TCR was recovered from a male donor in good health and CMV-seronegative. The rearrangement joined TRBV2 to TRBJ1-5, with the D gene call left open. What was sequenced was PBMCs. The CDR3 amino acid sequence is: CASTVTYNQPQHF. The nucleotide sequence reads as follows: TGTGCCAGCACGGTCACCTACAATCAGCCCCAGCATTTT.